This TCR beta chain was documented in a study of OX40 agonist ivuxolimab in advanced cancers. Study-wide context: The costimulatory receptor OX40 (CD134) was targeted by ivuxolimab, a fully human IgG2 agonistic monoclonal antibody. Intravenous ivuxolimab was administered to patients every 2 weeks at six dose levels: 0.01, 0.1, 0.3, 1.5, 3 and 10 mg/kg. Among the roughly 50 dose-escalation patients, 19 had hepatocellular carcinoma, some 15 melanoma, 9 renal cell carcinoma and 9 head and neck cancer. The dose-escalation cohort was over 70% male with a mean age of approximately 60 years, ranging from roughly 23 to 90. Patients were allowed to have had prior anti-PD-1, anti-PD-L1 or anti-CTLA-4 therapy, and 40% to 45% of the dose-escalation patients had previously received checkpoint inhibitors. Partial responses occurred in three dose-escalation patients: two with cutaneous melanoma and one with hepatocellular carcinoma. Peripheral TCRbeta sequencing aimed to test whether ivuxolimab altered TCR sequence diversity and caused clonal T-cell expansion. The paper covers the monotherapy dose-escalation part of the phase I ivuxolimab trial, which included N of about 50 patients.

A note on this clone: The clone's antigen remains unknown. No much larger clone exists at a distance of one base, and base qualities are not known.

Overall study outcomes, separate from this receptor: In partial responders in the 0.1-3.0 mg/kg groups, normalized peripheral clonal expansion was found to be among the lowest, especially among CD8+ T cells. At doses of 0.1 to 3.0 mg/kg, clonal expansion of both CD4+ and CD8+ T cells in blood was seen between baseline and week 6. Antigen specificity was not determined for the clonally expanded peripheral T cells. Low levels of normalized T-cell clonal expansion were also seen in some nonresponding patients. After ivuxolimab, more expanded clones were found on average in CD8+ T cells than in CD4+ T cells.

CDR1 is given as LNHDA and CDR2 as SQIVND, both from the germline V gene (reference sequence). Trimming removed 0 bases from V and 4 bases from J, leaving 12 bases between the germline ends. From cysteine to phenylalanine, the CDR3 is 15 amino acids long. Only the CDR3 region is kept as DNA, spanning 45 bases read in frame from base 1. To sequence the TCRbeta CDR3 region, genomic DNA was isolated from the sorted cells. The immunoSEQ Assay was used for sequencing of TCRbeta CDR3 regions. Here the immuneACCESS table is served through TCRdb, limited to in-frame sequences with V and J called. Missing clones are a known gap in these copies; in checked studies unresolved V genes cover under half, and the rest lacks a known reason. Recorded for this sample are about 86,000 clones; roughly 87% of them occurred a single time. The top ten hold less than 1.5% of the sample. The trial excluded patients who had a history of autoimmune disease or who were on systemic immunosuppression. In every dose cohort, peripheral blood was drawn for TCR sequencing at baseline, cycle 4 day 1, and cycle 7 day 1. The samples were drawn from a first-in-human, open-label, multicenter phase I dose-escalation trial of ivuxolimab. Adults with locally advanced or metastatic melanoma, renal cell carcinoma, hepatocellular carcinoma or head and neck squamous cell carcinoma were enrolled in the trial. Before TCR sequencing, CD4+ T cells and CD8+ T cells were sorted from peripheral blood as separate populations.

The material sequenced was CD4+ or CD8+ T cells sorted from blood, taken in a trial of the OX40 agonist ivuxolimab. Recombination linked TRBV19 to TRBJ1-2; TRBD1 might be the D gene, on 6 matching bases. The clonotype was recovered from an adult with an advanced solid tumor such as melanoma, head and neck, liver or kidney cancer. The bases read TGTGCCAGTAGTATAGAATGGGGGCGCGCCTATGGCTACACCTTC. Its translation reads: CASSIEWGRAYGYTF.